The rows below give T cell receptor beta chains drawn from one sample of a study of long-term antiretroviral therapy in people with HIV. The table came from immunoSEQ multiplex PCR; TCRdb's copy has only in-frame clones and leaves some out. The sample records some 48,000 clones, around 80% being singletons. The sequencing used unsorted PBMCs, collected 0.8 years after starting antiretroviral therapy. The receptor set was obtained from a woman under 30 with HIV. CDR3s include the opening cysteine and the closing phenylalanine or tryptophan. The order of the fields is V gene, clone size, D gene, J gene, CDR3 DNA, CDR3 protein. The D gene is left open where the match is weak. Clone size is not always given. Where it is, it says once, few, many or a class for expanded clones.

V gene: TRBV28; clone size: -; D gene: TRBD2; J gene: TRBJ2-7; CDR3 DNA: TGTGCCAGCAGTTGGGGGGGAGGGGTCCTACGAGAGCAGTACTTC; CDR3 protein: CASSWGGGVLREQYF
V gene: TRBV4-3; clone size: once; D gene: TRBD2; J gene: TRBJ2-3; CDR3 DNA: TGCGCCAGCAGCCAAGGACTAGCGGGAGGCGGAGATACGCAGTATTTT; CDR3 protein: CASSQGLAGGGDTQYF
V gene: TRBV27; clone size: -; D gene: -; J gene: TRBJ2-1; CDR3 DNA: TGTGCCAGCAGTTTATTTATACCGAGGGACAATGAGCAGTTCTTC; CDR3 protein: CASSLFIPRDNEQFF
V gene: TRBV5-1; clone size: -; D gene: TRBD2; J gene: TRBJ2-7; CDR3 DNA: TGCGCCAGCAGCCGGATGGCACTAGCGGAGTTTCCTTCCTACGAGCAGTACTTC; CDR3 protein: CASSRMALAEFPSYEQYF
V gene: TRBV7-8; clone size: -; D gene: -; J gene: TRBJ1-1; CDR3 DNA: TGTGCCAGTTCACAGGGAGGGTACACTGAAGCTTTCTTT; CDR3 protein: CASSQGGYTEAFF
V gene: TRBV28; clone size: -; D gene: -; J gene: TRBJ1-6; CDR3 DNA: TGTGCCAGCAGCCAGAGGTCCTATAATTCACCCCTCCACTTT; CDR3 protein: CASSQRSYNSPLHF
V gene: TRBV25-1; clone size: few; D gene: -; J gene: TRBJ1-2; CDR3 DNA: TGTGCCAGCAGGTGGCTTAGTGGGGATGGCTACACCTTC; CDR3 protein: CASRWLSGDGYTF
V gene: TRBV6-6; clone size: -; D gene: -; J gene: TRBJ1-5; CDR3 DNA: TGTGCCAGCAGGGGGGGCAGGGCCTTTAGCAATCAGCCCCAGCATTTT; CDR3 protein: CASRGGRAFSNQPQHF
V gene: TRBV13; clone size: -; D gene: -; J gene: TRBJ2-2; CDR3 DNA: TGTGCCAGCAGCTTCCGGGGGATCAACAGGGGGGAGCTGTTTTTT; CDR3 protein: CASSFRGINRGELFF
V gene: TRBV4-1; clone size: -; D gene: TRBD1; J gene: TRBJ2-7; CDR3 DNA: TGCGCCAGCAGCCGCCCGGGACAGCCCTCCTACGAGCAGTACTTC; CDR3 protein: CASSRPGQPSYEQYF
V gene: TRBV7-2; clone size: few; D gene: TRBD2; J gene: TRBJ2-7; CDR3 DNA: TGTGCCAGCAGCTCCAGCGGGGTCTCCTACGAGCAGTACTTC; CDR3 protein: CASSSSGVSYEQYF
V gene: TRBV7-3; clone size: -; D gene: TRBD2; J gene: TRBJ2-3; CDR3 DNA: TGTGCCAGCAGCTTAACTACACTAGCGGGGTCCACAGATACGCAGTATTTT; CDR3 protein: CASSLTTLAGSTDTQYF
V gene: TRBV27; clone size: -; D gene: TRBD1; J gene: TRBJ1-4; CDR3 DNA: TGTGCCAGCAGTTTGGGACAGCTCAACCCTGAAAAACTGTTTTTT; CDR3 protein: CASSLGQLNPEKLFF